This TCR beta chain was sequenced for a study of T-cell reconstitution after alpha-beta-depleted transplantation in children. Concerning this clonotype: Its specificity is not known.

The authors prepared the TCRbeta library with unique molecular identifiers. TCRdb analysed the PCR reads with MiXCR anew, one entry per CDR3 protein. The profile shows 60,000 to 85,000 distinct CDR3 sequences, about a sixth of them singletons. Study-level findings and limits: By one year post-transplant, T-cell counts and diversity largely arose from T cells that were newly produced.

This CDR3 comprises 16 residues. Germline V gene data show CDR1 as SGHVS and CDR2 as FQNEAQ. With V trimmed by 5 bases and J by 2 bases, 5 bases remained unmatched. The V and J genes are TRBV7-8 and TRBJ2-3; the match to TRBD2 covers 12 bases. Sequences were derived from PBMCs, mostly from graft donor cells, sampled 360 days after TCRalphabeta/CD19-depleted stem cell transplant. The receptor was derived from a male patient aged 2 to 9 who had a stem cell transplant for acute lymphoblastic leukemia, so the T cells may come from the graft donor. CDR3 coding DNA: TGTGCCAGCAGCCCGACTAGCGGGGGACTCACAGATACGCAGTATTTT. Protein sequence: CASSPTSGGLTDTQYF.